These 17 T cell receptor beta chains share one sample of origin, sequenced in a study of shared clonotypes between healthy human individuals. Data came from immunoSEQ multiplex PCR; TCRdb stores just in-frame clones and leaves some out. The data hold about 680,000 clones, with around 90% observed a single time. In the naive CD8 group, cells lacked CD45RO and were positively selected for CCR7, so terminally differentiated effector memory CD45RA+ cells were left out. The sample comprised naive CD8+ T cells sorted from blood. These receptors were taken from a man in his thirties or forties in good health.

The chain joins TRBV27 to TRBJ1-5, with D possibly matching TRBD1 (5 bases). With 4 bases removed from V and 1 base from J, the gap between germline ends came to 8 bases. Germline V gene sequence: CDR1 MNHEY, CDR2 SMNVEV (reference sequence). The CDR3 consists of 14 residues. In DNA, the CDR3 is TGTGCCAGCAGTTCCAGACAGAGCAATCAGCCCCAGCATTTT. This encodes CASSSRQSNQPQHF.

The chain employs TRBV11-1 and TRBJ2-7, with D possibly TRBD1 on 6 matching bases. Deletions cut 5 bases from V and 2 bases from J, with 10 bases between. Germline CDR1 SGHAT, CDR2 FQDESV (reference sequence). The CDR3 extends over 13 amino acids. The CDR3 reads CASSPTGPYEQYF. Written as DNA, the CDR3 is TGTGCCAGCAGCCCGACAGGACCCTACGAGCAGTACTTC.

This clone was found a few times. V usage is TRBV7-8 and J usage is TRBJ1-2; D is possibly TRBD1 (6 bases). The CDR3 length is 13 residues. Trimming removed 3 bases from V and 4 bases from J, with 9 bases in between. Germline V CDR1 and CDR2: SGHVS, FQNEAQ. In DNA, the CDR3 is TGTGCCAGCAGCTTTGAACAGGGCTATGGCTACACCTTC. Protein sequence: CASSFEQGYGYTF. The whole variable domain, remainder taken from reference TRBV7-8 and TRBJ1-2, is GAGVSQSPRYKVAKRGQDVALRCDPISGHVSLFWYQQALGQGPEFLTYFQNEAQLDKSGLPSDRFFAERPEGSVSTLKIQRTQQEDSAVYLCASSFEQGYGYTFGSGTRLTVV.

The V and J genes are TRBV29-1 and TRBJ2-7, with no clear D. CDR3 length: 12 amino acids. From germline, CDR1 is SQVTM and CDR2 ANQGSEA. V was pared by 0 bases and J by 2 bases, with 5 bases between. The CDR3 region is CSVEDLPYEQYF. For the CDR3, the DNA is TGCAGCGTTGAAGATCTTCCCTACGAGCAGTACTTC.

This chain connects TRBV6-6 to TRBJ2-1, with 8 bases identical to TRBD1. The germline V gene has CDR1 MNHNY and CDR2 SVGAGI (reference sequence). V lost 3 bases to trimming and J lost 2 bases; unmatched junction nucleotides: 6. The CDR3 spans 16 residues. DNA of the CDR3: TGTGCCAGCAGTTATTCGGGACAGGTCGCCTACAATGAGCAGTTCTTC. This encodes CASSYSGQVAYNEQFF.

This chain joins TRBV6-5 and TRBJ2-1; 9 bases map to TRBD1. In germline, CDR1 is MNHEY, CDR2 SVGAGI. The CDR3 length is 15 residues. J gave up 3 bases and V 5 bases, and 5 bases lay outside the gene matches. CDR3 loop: CASSLTGGLYNEQFF. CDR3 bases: TGTGCCAGCAGTCTCACAGGGGGCCTCTACAATGAGCAGTTCTTC.

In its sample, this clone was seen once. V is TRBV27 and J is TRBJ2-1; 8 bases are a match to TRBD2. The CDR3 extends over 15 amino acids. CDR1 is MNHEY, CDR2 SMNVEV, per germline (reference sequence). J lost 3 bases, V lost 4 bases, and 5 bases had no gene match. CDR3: CASSSGTRGYNEQFF. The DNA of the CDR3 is TGTGCCAGCAGTTCCGGGACTAGGGGCTACAATGAGCAGTTCTTC.

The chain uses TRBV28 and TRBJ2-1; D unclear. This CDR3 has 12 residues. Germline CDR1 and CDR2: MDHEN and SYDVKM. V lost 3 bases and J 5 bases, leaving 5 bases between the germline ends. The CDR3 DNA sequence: TGTGCCAGCAGTTTTGTGGACAATGAGCAGTTCTTC. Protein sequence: CASSFVDNEQFF.

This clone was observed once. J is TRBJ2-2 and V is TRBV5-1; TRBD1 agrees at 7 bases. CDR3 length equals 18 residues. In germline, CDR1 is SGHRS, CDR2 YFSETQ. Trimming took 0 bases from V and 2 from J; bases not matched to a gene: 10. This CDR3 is CASSLGVTGTVNTGELFF. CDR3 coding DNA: TGCGCCAGCAGCTTGGGGGTGACCGGGACAGTAAACACCGGGGAGCTGTTTTTT.

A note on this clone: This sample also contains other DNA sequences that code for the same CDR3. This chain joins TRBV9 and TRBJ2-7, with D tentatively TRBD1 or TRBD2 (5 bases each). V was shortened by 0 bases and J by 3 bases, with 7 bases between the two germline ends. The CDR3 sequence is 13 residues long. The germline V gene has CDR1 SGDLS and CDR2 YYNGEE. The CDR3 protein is CASSVDGGYEQYF. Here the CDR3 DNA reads TGTGCCAGCAGCGTAGATGGGGGCTACGAGCAGTACTTC.

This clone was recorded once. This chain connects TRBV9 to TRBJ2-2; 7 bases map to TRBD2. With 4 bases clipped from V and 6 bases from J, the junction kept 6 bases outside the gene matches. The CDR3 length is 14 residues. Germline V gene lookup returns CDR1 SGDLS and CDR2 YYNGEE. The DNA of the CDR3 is TGTGCCAGCAGCCCCCGGACTAGACCCGGGGAGCTGTTTTTT. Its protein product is CASSPRTRPGELFF.

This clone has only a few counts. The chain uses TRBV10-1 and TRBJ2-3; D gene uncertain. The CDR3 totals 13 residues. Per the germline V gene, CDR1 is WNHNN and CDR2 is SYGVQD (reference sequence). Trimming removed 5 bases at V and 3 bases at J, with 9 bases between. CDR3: CASSSSETDTQYF. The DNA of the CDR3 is TGCGCCAGCAGTTCATCTGAGACAGATACGCAGTATTTT.

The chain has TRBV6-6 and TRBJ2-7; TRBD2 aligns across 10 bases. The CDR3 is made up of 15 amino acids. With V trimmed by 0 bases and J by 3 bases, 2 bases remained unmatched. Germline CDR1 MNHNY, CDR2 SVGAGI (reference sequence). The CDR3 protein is CASSYSWTSGYEQYF. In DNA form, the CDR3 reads TGTGCCAGCAGTTACTCTTGGACTAGCGGCTACGAGCAGTACTTC.

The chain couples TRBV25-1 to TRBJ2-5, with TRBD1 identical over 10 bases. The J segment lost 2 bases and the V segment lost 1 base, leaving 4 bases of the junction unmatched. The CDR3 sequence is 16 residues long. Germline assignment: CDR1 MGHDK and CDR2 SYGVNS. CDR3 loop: CASSEWRDRGQETQYF. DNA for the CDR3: TGTGCCAGCAGTGAATGGAGGGACAGGGGACAAGAGACCCAGTACTTC.

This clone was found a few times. The CDR3 nucleotides are TGTGCCCGGTCCCCTACAGGTAGCACTGAAGCTTTCTTT. Protein sequence: CARSPTGSTEAFF. The chain is built from TRBV30 and TRBJ1-1, with D tentatively TRBD1 (5 bases). V lost 8 bases and J lost 4, with 17 bases in between. The germline V gene has CDR1 GTSNPN and CDR2 SVGIG (reference sequence). This CDR3 region has 13 residues.

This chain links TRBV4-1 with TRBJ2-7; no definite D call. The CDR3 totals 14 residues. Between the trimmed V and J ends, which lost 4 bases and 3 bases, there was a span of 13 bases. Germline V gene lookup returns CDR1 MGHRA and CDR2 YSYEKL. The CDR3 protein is CASSPRVGDYEQYF. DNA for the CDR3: TGCGCCAGCAGCCCCCGGGTGGGCGACTACGAGCAGTACTTC.

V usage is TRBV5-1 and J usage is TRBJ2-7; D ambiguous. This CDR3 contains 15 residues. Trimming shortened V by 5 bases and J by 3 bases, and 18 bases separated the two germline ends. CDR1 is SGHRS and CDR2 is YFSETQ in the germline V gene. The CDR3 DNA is TGCGCCAGCAGGCTACTGACGGGTCCCTACTACGAGCAGTACTTC. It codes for CASRLLTGPYYEQYF.